A selection of T cell receptor beta chains follows, all from one sample in a study of blood T cell repertoires in COVID-19. Measured with immunoSEQ multiplex PCR; TCRdb has only the in-frame clones, and not every one. The profile shows roughly 250,000 clones, 65% to 85% of them singletons. The sequencing input was peripheral blood. The origin of the receptors is a person between 65 and 80 years old with COVID-19, enrolled during active disease. Both conserved end residues are part of each CDR3. D genes are given only for firm matches. Rows give clone size only sometimes, using once, few, many, or a class for an expanded clone.

>TRBJ2-2|TRBV30|.|.
TGTGCCTTCAGACTAGGAGGAACCGGGGAGCTGTTTTTT
CAFRLGGTGELFF
>TRBJ2-5|TRBV29-1|.|.
TGCAGCGTTGATAAGAGTGAGACCCAGTACTTC
CSVDKSETQYF
>TRBJ2-1|TRBV5-1|.|TRBD2
TGCGCCAGCAGCACCGGACTAGCGGGAGGGCATTATGAGCAGTTCTTC
CASSTGLAGGHYEQFF
>TRBJ2-5|TRBV14|.|.
TGTGCCAGCAGCCTCCCCGGACAGCCAGGGTACTTC
CASSLPGQPGYF
>TRBJ1-2|TRBV6-1|.|.
TGTGCCAGCAGTGAATTTGCGAGGGCCGGGCAATTGCACACCTTC
CASSEFARAGQLHTF
>TRBJ2-3|TRBV28|.|TRBD1
TGTGCCAGCAGTTTAGGGACAGGGCCAGGGACAGATACGCAGTATTTT
CASSLGTGPGTDTQYF
>TRBJ2-2|TRBV3-1/TRBV3-2|.|TRBD2
TGTGCCAGCAGCCCAGTACGGCGGGGGAGCGGGGAGCTGTTTTTT
CASSPVRRGSGELFF
>TRBJ1-5|TRBV6-6|few|.
TGTGCCAGCAGCAAGGAGGGACTTTTTACCCAGCATTTT
CASSKEGLFTQHF
>TRBJ1-5|TRBV7-8|.|.
TGTGCCAGCAGCTTAGAGGGCAGGGGTCAGCCCCAGCATTTT
CASSLEGRGQPQHF
>TRBJ1-2|TRBV6-5|.|.
TGTGCCAGCAGTTACTCTAGAAGGGGAACTGGCTACACCTTC
CASSYSRRGTGYTF
>TRBJ2-5|TRBV4-1|once|.
TGCGCCAGCAGCCCTCCCGACACGTGGAAGACCCAGTACTTC
CASSPPDTWKTQYF
>TRBJ1-6|TRBV6-2/TRBV6-3|.|TRBD1
TGTGCCAGCAGCCCACCCCAGGGGGCGATAAATTCACCCCTCCACTTT
CASSPPQGAINSPLHF
>TRBJ2-6|TRBV10-3|.|.
TGTGCCATCAGGACTACCGACTCTGGGGCCAACGTCCTGACTTTC
CAIRTTDSGANVLTF
>TRBJ2-1|TRBV19|.|TRBD2
TGTGCCACACAAAAGGGACTAGCGGGAAGAAGCTCCTACAATGAGCAGTTCTTC
CATQKGLAGRSSYNEQFF
>TRBJ2-6|TRBV30|once|.
TGTGCCTGGACCAAATCTGGGGCCAACGTCCTGACTTTC
CAWTKSGANVLTF
>TRBJ2-2|TRBV27|.|.
TGTGCCAGCAGTTATATCGGGGAGCTGTTTTTT
CASSYIGELFF
>TRBJ1-5|TRBV5-6|.|.
TGTGCCAGCAGCCCCGCCCGGGGAGGGGCTTCGCGCAATCAGCCCCAGCATTTT
CASSPARGGASRNQPQHF
>TRBJ2-7|TRBV6-6|.|TRBD1
TGTGCCAGCACTCAACCGGGACAGGGGCCCTACGAGCAGTACTTC
CASTQPGQGPYEQYF
>TRBJ2-3|TRBV10-2|hyperexpanded|TRBD2
TGCGCCAGCAGTGAGTCATTAGCGGGGTTCACAGATACGCAGTATTTT
CASSESLAGFTDTQYF
>TRBJ1-4|TRBV28|.|.
TGTGCCAGCAGCCCCCCACCGGGACAAGAAGAAAAACTGTTTTTT
CASSPPPGQEEKLFF
>TRBJ1-5|TRBV28|once|.
TGTGCCAGCACGGTCATTACTAATCAGCCCCAGCATTTT
CASTVITNQPQHF
>TRBJ2-1|TRBV10-3|.|.
TGTGCCATCGGGGTCGCTCACCCCCGGGACAACAATGAGCAGTTCTTC
CAIGVAHPRDNNEQFF
>TRBJ2-2|TRBV27|once|.
TGTGCCAGCAGTTTATACAAAAACACCGGGGAGCTGTTTTTT
CASSLYKNTGELFF
>TRBJ2-2|TRBV24-1|.|TRBD2
TGTGCCACCGCCGGGACTAGCACCGGGGAGCTGTTTTTT
CATAGTSTGELFF
>TRBJ1-3|TRBV24-1|.|.
TGTGCCACCAGTGAATCAGGGTTCGGGAACACCATATATTTT
CATSESGFGNTIYF
>TRBJ2-5|TRBV28|.|.
TGTGCCAGCAGACAGGGCTCTACACAAGAGACCCAGTACTTC
CASRQGSTQETQYF
>TRBJ2-1|TRBV7-8|.|TRBD2
TGTGCCAGCAGCCCCTCCTCTGGGAGGGCCTACAATGAGCAGTTCTTC
CASSPSSGRAYNEQFF
>TRBJ2-2|TRBV12-3/TRBV12-4|.|.
TGTGCCAGCAGGGGAGCGAACACCGGGGAGCTGTTTTTT
CASRGANTGELFF
>TRBJ2-3|TRBV28|.|TRBD2
TGTGCCAGCAGTTTATCAACTAGCGGGGGGCCCCTGGGGTATTTT
CASSLSTSGGPLGYF
>TRBJ2-6|TRBV28|once|TRBD1
TGTGCCAGCAGTTTACCCGGACAGGGGAGAGCTGGGGCCAACGTCCTGACTTTC
CASSLPGQGRAGANVLTF
>TRBJ1-2|TRBV6-5|.|.
TGTGCCAGCAGTTACAGCGGGGCGGGAGGCTACACCTTC
CASSYSGAGGYTF
>TRBJ2-2|TRBV4-3|.|.
TGCGCCAGCAGCCCAGGGGGGTGGCAAACCGGGGAGCTGTTTTTT
CASSPGGWQTGELFF
>TRBJ2-3|TRBV5-4|.|.
TGTGCCAGCAGCGCGCTCACAGATACGCAGTATTTT
CASSALTDTQYF
>TRBJ1-2|TRBV4-3|.|TRBD1
TGCGCCAGCAGCCAAGGACCGGGACAGGGCCTACTGGGCTATGGCTACACCTTC
CASSQGPGQGLLGYGYTF
>TRBJ2-1|TRBV7-6|few|TRBD2
TGTGCCAGCAGCCCGTCCTCCGCTTTAACGGGACTACAGTACACTCCTGAGCAGTTCTTC
CASSPSSALTGLQYTPEQFF
>TRBJ2-5|TRBV6-2/TRBV6-3|.|.
TGTGCCAGCAGTTATTTTGTATCCCGAGAGACCCAGTACTTC
CASSYFVSRETQYF
>TRBJ2-6|TRBV27|.|.
TGTGCCAGCAGTGCCGCCCCTCAGATGGCTGGGGCCAACGTCCTGACTTTC
CASSAAPQMAGANVLTF
>TRBJ1-5|TRBV29-1|.|.
TGCAGCGTTGGGAGTCAGCCCCAGCATTTT
CSVGSQPQHF
>TRBJ2-3|TRBV12-1|.|.
TGTGCCAGCAGCTTCGCTGGGGTAGCGGCCTACACAGATACGCAGTATTTT
CASSFAGVAAYTDTQYF
>TRBJ1-5|TRBV25-1|.|.
TGTGCCAGCAGTGAACTCGGGTTTCAGCCCCAGCATTTT
CASSELGFQPQHF
>TRBJ2-3|TRBV7-3|.|TRBD1
TGTGCCAGCAGCCGCCCCGGTGGGGGACAGCCAAAAAGTTTT
CASSRPGGGQPKSF
>TRBJ1-1|TRBV19|few|.
TGTGCCAGTAGCCCCAGCGGGACACGGAACACTGAAGCTTTCTTT
CASSPSGTRNTEAFF
>TRBJ1-2|TRBV2|.|TRBD1
TGTGCCAGCAGTGAATCCCGGCCCGACAGGGGGCCCTATGGCTACACCTTC
CASSESRPDRGPYGYTF
>TRBJ2-7|TRBV18|.|.
TGTGCCAGCAGGACAGGAACCGGGAGAGAGCAGTACTTC
CASRTGTGREQYF
>TRBJ1-6|TRBV2|.|TRBD1
TGTGCCAGCAGCAACAGGGGCGCGCCGAATTCACCCCTCCACTTT
CASSNRGAPNSPLHF
>TRBJ1-5|TRBV3-1/TRBV3-2|.|.
TGTGCCAGCAGCCTCGATTTAGCTCAGCCCCAGCATTTT
CASSLDLAQPQHF
>TRBJ2-3|TRBV9|.|.
TGTGCCAGCAGCGTAGATGGGAGGCTGAAAGATACGCAGTATTTT
CASSVDGRLKDTQYF
>TRBJ2-7|TRBV20-1|.|.
TGCAGTGCCCGGTCCTACGAGCAGTACTTC
CSARSYEQYF
>TRBJ1-1|TRBV6-5|.|.
TGTGCCAGCAGTCTCCCTGGCACGCGGGAAGCTTTCTTT
CASSLPGTREAFF
>TRBJ2-7|TRBV14|.|TRBD1
TGTGCCAGCAGCCAAGAAACAGGGGGAATATACGAGCAGTACTTC
CASSQETGGIYEQYF
>TRBJ2-2|TRBV9|.|TRBD1
TGTGCCAGTACGGGACAGATTAACACCGGGGAGCTGTTTTTT
CASTGQINTGELFF
>TRBJ2-1|TRBV5-8|.|TRBD2
TGTGCCAGCAGCTTGGAGGGACTAGCCGGTAATGAGCAGTTCTTC
CASSLEGLAGNEQFF
>TRBJ2-1|TRBV14|.|.
TGTGCCAGCAGCCAGAGGCCCGATTACAATGAGCAGTTCTTC
CASSQRPDYNEQFF
>TRBJ1-2|TRBV6-5|.|.
TGTGCCAGCAGGGCTACAGGAAAGGAGCGTGGCTACACCTTC
CASRATGKERGYTF
>TRBJ2-3|TRBV6-5|.|.
TGTGCCAGGAAACGGACAGCCCGCACAGATACGCAGTATTTT
CARKRTARTDTQYF
>TRBJ2-3|TRBV2|.|.
TGTGCCAGCACCGGGTGGGATACGCAGTATTTT
CASTGWDTQYF
>TRBJ2-1|TRBV11-1|.|.
TGTGCCAGCAGCTGGGGCGGACATAGCTCCTACAATGAGCAGTTCTTC
CASSWGGHSSYNEQFF
>TRBJ2-7|TRBV7-8|.|TRBD2
TGTGCCAGCAGCCCCAACCAGGGAAGCGGGAGGGCCCTCGAGCAGTACTTC
CASSPNQGSGRALEQYF